What follows are 28 T cell receptor beta chains derived from one specimen sequenced in a study of T cells in Graves' hyperthyroidism and ophthalmopathy. RNA transcripts yielded amplified TCR beta CDR3 regions. A set of HTBI primers served as the primers for a first-round RT-PCR of the TCR CDR3. TCRdb used MiXCR to reprocess the multiplex PCR reads, holding one entry per CDR3 protein. The sample records around 520,000 distinct CDR3 sequences, around 22% being singletons. Material for sequencing was blood. The receptor set was obtained from a woman in her twenties or thirties with Graves' ophthalmopathy.

This clonotype was observed a handful of times. At one end the junction does not follow the germline gene, possibly because of a read error. The chain combines TRBV12-3 or TRBV12-4 with TRBJ2-5; D is ambiguous. The CDR3 runs 15 residues. Here the CDR3 DNA reads TGTGCCATCAGTTTACTAAACTTGGGGAAAGAGACCCAGTACTTC. Its translation: CAISLLNLGKETQYF.

The rearrangement links TRBV20-1 to TRBJ2-7; 8 nucleotides align to TRBD1. CDR1 is DFQATT and CDR2 is SNEGSKA in the germline V gene (reference sequence). The CDR3 contains 14 residues. Trimming removed 2 bases from V and 3 bases from J; junction bases left unmatched: 6. CDR3 in amino acids: CSARPGQGFYEQYF. As DNA, the CDR3 is TGCAGTGCTAGACCCGGACAGGGTTTCTACGAGCAGTACTTC.

There are many counts of this clonotype. CDR3 DNA sequence: TGTGCCAGCTCACCAGAGGCTACTCTCGACAGGGTCTATGGCTACACCTTC. As protein: CASSPEATLDRVYGYTF. The gene calls are TRBV18 and TRBJ1-2, with 7 nucleotides matching TRBD1. V was clipped by 2 bases and J by 4 bases; unmatched bases: 13. The germline CDR1 and CDR2 sequences are KGHSH and LQKENI. The CDR3 consists of 17 residues.

This clonotype was picked up many times. This sequence joins TRBV29-1 and TRBJ2-4, with unresolved D. This CDR3 has 14 amino acids. Germline CDR1 is SQVTM and CDR2 is ANQGSEA. V was clipped by 1 base and J by 6 bases, with 13 bases between them. The CDR3 is CSVEGGDNLNIQYF. In DNA, the CDR3 is TGCAGCGTTGAAGGTGGGGATAACCTAAACATTCAGTACTTC.

The chain joins TRBV6-1 to TRBJ1-2; 7 bases align to TRBD1. The germline V gene encodes CDR1 MNHNS and CDR2 SASEGT. The V and J ends lost 6 bases and 4 bases, in that order; junction bases with no gene match: 14. There are 16 residues in the CDR3. This CDR3 is CASSRGQLTMRYGYTF. The CDR3 DNA sequence: TGTGCCAGCAGCCGGGGACAGCTGACGATGCGCTATGGCTACACCTTC.

The chain uses TRBV11-2 and TRBJ1-1; D is perhaps TRBD1 (5 bases). CDR1 and CDR2 from the germline V gene are SGHAT and FQNNGV. CDR3 length equals 13 residues. V was clipped by 6 bases and J by 3 bases, with 11 bases between them. The CDR3 is CASSGGGDTEAFF. DNA of the CDR3: TGTGCCAGCAGTGGGGGGGGTGACACTGAAGCTTTCTTT.

This clonotype was detected ten times or more. The chain uses TRBV11-2 and TRBJ2-7; 8 bases match TRBD1. V shed 5 bases and J 3 bases; nucleotides not matched to a gene: 9. This CDR3 is 15 amino acids long. The germline gives CDR1 SGHAT, CDR2 FQNNGV. CDR3: CASSERTGTFYEQYF. DNA for the CDR3: TGTGCCAGCAGCGAGAGGACAGGGACTTTCTACGAGCAGTACTTC.

Ten or more counts support this clonotype. The chain employs TRBV5-1 and TRBJ2-5; 10 bases match TRBD2. Unmatched junction bases numbered 7, after V lost 0 bases and J lost 2 bases. The CDR3 sequence is 17 residues long. Per germline, CDR1 SGHRS and CDR2 YFSETQ. CDR3 region: CASSLGLAGGGQETQYF. DNA for the CDR3: TGCGCCAGCAGCTTGGGATTAGCGGGGGGCGGACAAGAGACCCAGTACTTC. Together with reference TRBV5-1 and TRBJ2-5, the CDR3 gives the full variable domain: KAGVTQTPRYLIKTRGQQVTLSCSPISGHRSVSWYQQTPGQGLQFLFEYFSETQRNKGNFPGRFSGRQFSNSRSEMNVSTLELGDSALYLCASSLGLAGGGQETQYFGPGTRLLVL.

This clonotype was counted at least ten times. The chain recombines TRBV2 with TRBJ1-2, with 7 bases identical to TRBD1. Trimming removed 8 bases from V and 2 bases from J; junction bases left unmatched: 8. CDR1 and CDR2 (germline): SNHLY, FYNNEI. This CDR3 spans 14 amino acids. CDR3 nucleotides: TGTGCCAGCGGGGGGGGACAGTTCAACTATGGCTACACCTTC. Translation: CASGGGQFNYGYTF.

The table lists this clonotype with many counts. The V and J genes are TRBV2 and TRBJ1-1, with a possible D match to TRBD1 (5 bases). CDR3 length: 13 residues. In germline, CDR1 is SNHLY, CDR2 FYNNEI. Deletions cut 6 bases from V and 4 bases from J, with 12 bases between. The CDR3 reads CASRAGQFTEAFF. CDR3 sequence (DNA): TGTGCCAGCAGGGCAGGACAATTCACTGAAGCTTTCTTT.

The chain carries TRBV6-1 and TRBJ1-2; D unresolved. CDR1 is MNHNS, CDR2 SASEGT, per germline. V gave up 3 bases and J gave up 8 bases, with 10 bases separating them. The CDR3 runs to 12 residues. The CDR3 spells CASSDRTGGYTF. Written as DNA, the CDR3 is TGTGCCAGCAGTGATCGGACGGGAGGCTACACCTTC.

This clonotype was recorded at least ten times. The rearrangement links TRBV20-1 to TRBJ1-2; TRBD1 might be the D (5 bases). Per the germline V gene, CDR1 is DFQATT and CDR2 is SNEGSKA (reference sequence). CDR3 length: 13 amino acids. Trimming took 4 bases from V and 2 from J, leaving 11 bases between them. The CDR3 reads CSATPGFNYGYTF. CDR3 in DNA: TGCAGTGCTACCCCAGGGTTCAACTATGGCTACACCTTC.

There are many counts of this clonotype. A much larger clone sits a single nucleotide away, making a read error possible. This rearrangement joins TRBV27 to TRBJ2-7; 8 nucleotides align to TRBD1. The CDR3 spans 14 residues. With 1 base clipped from V and 5 bases from J, the junction kept 4 bases outside the gene matches. Germline V gene data show CDR1 as MNHEY and CDR2 as SMNVEV (reference sequence). Here the CDR3 reads CASSLLDRVNEQYF. In DNA form, the CDR3 reads TGTGCCAGCAGTTTATTGGACAGGGTGAACGAGCAGTACTTC.

This clonotype has a count of ten or more. The rearrangement joins TRBV27 to TRBJ1-3; unclear D gene. The CDR3 totals 15 residues. In germline, CDR1 is MNHEY, CDR2 SMNVEV (reference sequence). Trimming cost V 1 base and J 4 bases, with 11 bases left between them. This CDR3 is CASSLWYGSGNTIYF. The CDR3 nucleotides are TGTGCCAGCAGTTTATGGTACGGGTCCGGAAACACCATATATTTT.

This clonotype was recorded many times. CDR3 region: CASSGSTYGNTEAFF. The DNA of the CDR3 is TGTGCCAGCAGCGGATCGACGTACGGGAACACTGAAGCTTTCTTT. The V call is TRBV6-2 or TRBV6-3, the J call TRBJ1-1; D gene ambiguous. The V end was cut by 6 bases, the J end by 1 base, with 15 bases between. Per germline, CDR1 MNHEY and CDR2 SVGEGT. CDR3 length: 15 amino acids.

This clonotype showed up many times. The chain recombines TRBV6-2 or TRBV6-3 with TRBJ2-7; tentative D call: TRBD2 (5 bases). The germline V gene encodes CDR1 MNHEY and CDR2 SVGEGT. The CDR3 runs to 12 residues. V dropped 2 bases and J dropped 5 bases, with 7 bases sitting between them. The CDR3 nucleotides are TGTGCCAGCAGTTACCCGGGAAACGAGCAGTACTTC. This encodes CASSYPGNEQYF.

This clonotype was counted ten times or more. V is TRBV27 and J is TRBJ1-1, with D possibly matching TRBD1 (6 bases). Germline lookup yields CDR1 MNHEY and CDR2 SMNVEV (reference sequence). V gave up 2 bases and J gave up 4 bases, with 11 bases separating them. CDR3 length: 14 amino acids. The CDR3 sequence: CASSLGARGTEAFF. CDR3 nucleotide sequence: TGTGCCAGCAGTTTAGGGGCCAGGGGCACTGAAGCTTTCTTT.

Many counts were recorded for this clonotype. The gene calls are TRBV24-1 and TRBJ2-2; D might be TRBD2 (6 bases). The CDR3 is made up of 14 amino acids. The V and J ends lost 5 bases and 4 bases respectively, with 10 bases between them. Germline assignment: CDR1 KGHDR and CDR2 SFDVKD. This CDR3 reads CATSGQGGTGELFF. CDR3 DNA sequence: TGTGCCACCAGTGGGCAGGGAGGCACCGGGGAGCTGTTTTTT.

The chain employs TRBV7-8 and TRBJ2-7, with TRBD1 matching 10 bases. Germline-derived CDR1 and CDR2 are SGHVS and FQNEAQ. There are 14 residues in the CDR3. The trim removed 4 bases at V and 2 bases at J, leaving 2 bases unmatched. CDR3 sequence: CASSWGQGTYEQYF. The CDR3 nucleotides read TGTGCCAGCAGCTGGGGACAGGGGACCTACGAGCAGTACTTC. The entire variable domain, with the rest obtained from reference TRBV7-8 and TRBJ2-7, is as follows: GAGVSQSPRYKVAKRGQDVALRCDPISGHVSLFWYQQALGQGPEFLTYFQNEAQLDKSGLPSDRFFAERPEGSVSTLKIQRTQQEDSAVYLCASSWGQGTYEQYFGPGTRLTVT.

This clonotype showed up just a few times. The J gene is TRBJ2-2, the V gene TRBV5-1, with TRBD2 identical over 7 bases. The junction had 9 bases not matched to a gene; V was cut back by 4 bases and J by 6 bases. This CDR3 has 15 amino acids. Germline V gene sequence: CDR1 SGHRS, CDR2 YFSETQ. The CDR3 bases are TGCGCCAGCAGCCTAAGCGGGAATAGCGCCGGGGAGCTGTTTTTT. It codes for CASSLSGNSAGELFF.

The rearrangement joins TRBV30 to TRBJ2-7, with D perhaps assigned TRBD1 or TRBD2 (5 bases each). V lost 0 bases and J 0 bases, leaving 12 bases between the germline ends. There are 15 residues in the CDR3. Germline CDR1 is GTSNPN and CDR2 is SVGIG (reference sequence). The CDR3 sequence: CAWSVGALSSYEQYF. The CDR3 nucleotides are TGTGCCTGGAGTGTCGGGGCCCTTAGCTCCTACGAGCAGTACTTC.

This clonotype was found many times. The gene calls are TRBV12-3 or TRBV12-4 and TRBJ1-1; no reliable D call. V lost 3 bases, J lost 1 base, and 6 bases lay in between. The CDR3 loop spans 13 amino acids. The CDR3 nucleotides read TGTGCCAGCAGTTTGGAAAAGAACACTGAAGCTTTCTTT. Its translation: CASSLEKNTEAFF.

This sequence joins TRBV6-5 and TRBJ2-2; D remains unclear. The CDR3 consists of 15 residues. Per germline, CDR1 MNHEY and CDR2 SVGAGI. Trimming took off 6 bases at V and 4 bases at J, with 15 bases between the two ends. The CDR3 loop reads CASSSSLGSTGELFF. The CDR3 nucleotides read TGTGCCAGCAGCTCCTCATTGGGGTCCACCGGGGAGCTGTTTTTT.

This chain joins TRBV20-1 and TRBJ1-5; unclear D gene. CDR1 is DFQATT, CDR2 SNEGSKA, per germline (reference sequence). The CDR3 extends over 14 amino acids. V was pared by 0 bases and J by 0 bases, with 6 bases between. The CDR3 spells CSARDDGSNQPQHF. The CDR3 DNA sequence: TGCAGTGCTAGAGACGACGGTAGCAATCAGCCCCAGCATTTT.

CDR3 region: CASSEDGGYEQYF. The CDR3 coding sequence is TGTGCCAGCAGTGAGGACGGAGGCTACGAGCAGTACTTC. The V gene is TRBV2, the J gene TRBJ2-7; possible D gene TRBD2, 5 bases. The CDR3 is 13 residues long. Trimming stripped 3 bases from V and 3 bases from J, with 9 bases between. Germline-derived CDR1 and CDR2 are SNHLY and FYNNEI.

This clonotype occurred a few times. The chain links TRBV5-1 to TRBJ1-1, with D possibly matching TRBD1 (5 bases). Germline CDR1 and CDR2: SGHRS and YFSETQ. The CDR3 loop spans 14 amino acids. Trimming pared 3 bases from V and 3 bases from J, leaving 12 bases between. The CDR3 coding sequence is TGCGCCAGCAGCTCGAGGCGACAGCACACTGAAGCTTTCTTT. This encodes CASSSRRQHTEAFF.

This clonotype was counted a few times. As the CDR3 is not closed by the conserved phenylalanine or tryptophan, this likely results from a read error. V usage is TRBV5-1 and J usage is TRBJ2-5, with D perhaps TRBD1 (6 bases). The V end was cut by 2 bases, the J end by 0 bases, with 8 bases between. The CDR3 is 14 amino acids. Germline V CDR1 and CDR2: SGHRS, YFSETQ. The CDR3 here is CASSLRTDQETQYL. DNA for the CDR3: TGCGCCAGCAGCTTAAGGACAGACCAAGAGACCCAGTACCTC.

This clonotype was seen repeatedly, ten times or more. The chain links TRBV6-1 to TRBJ1-5; unclear D gene. The CDR3 is 13 amino acids. Looked up from germline, CDR1 is MNHNS and CDR2 is SASEGT. Trimming took off 6 bases at V and 0 bases at J, with 6 bases between the two ends. CDR3 in amino acids: CASRVNSNQPQHF. Here the CDR3 DNA reads TGTGCCAGCAGGGTAAATAGCAATCAGCCCCAGCATTTT.